This TCR beta chain was recovered during a study of blood T cell repertoires in COVID-19. Libraries were prepared by immunoSEQ multiplex PCR; TCRdb keeps only in-frame clonotypes and omits some of them. The repertoire holds around 250,000 clones, with about four fifths as singletons. Germline V lookup: CDR1 SGHNT, CDR2 YYREEE (reference sequence). This CDR3 comprises 17 residues. Trimming removed 0 bases from V and 4 bases from J; junction bases left unmatched: 11. The source is a woman aged 18-29 years with acute or convalescent COVID-19. Sequencing used peripheral blood. The J gene is TRBJ1-1, the V gene TRBV5-4, with 8 nucleotides matching TRBD1. As DNA, the CDR3 is TGTGCCAGCAGCTTGGGAACAGGGGGAGATGCGGGCACTGAAGCTTTCTTT. Translation gives CASSLGTGGDAGTEAFF.